The present entry profiles one T cell receptor (beta chain) with its context. Its antigen is currently not known. Base-call qualities are not available, and no considerably larger clone is one nucleotide away. The data were taken from a study of blood T cell repertoires in COVID-19 (dated by TCRdb to 2018 to 2021). Context from the whole study: Collaborator samples came from the United States, Italy and Spain and covered acute and convalescent phases of COVID-19. The dataset comprised deeply sampled blood TCRbeta repertoires from subjects exposed to, actively infected with, or recovered from COVID-19. The sample metadata nearly always contained a de-identified subject ID, COVID-19 status, age in years and sex. The material from the prospective study consisted of cDNA or gDNA derived from T cells, B-cell-depleted T cells, or PBMCs. The repertoires were released in a freely available public database meant as a resource for research on the immune response to SARS-CoV-2. Where HLA class I and class II types were available, the types were taken from metadata supplied by the sample provider, not from assay-based typing. Samples came from the ongoing ImmuneRACE study (first 160 participants) plus 1,254 subjects from 6 global collaborators. Here is what the overall study found, with its caveats: How much clinical and demographic metadata was included differed by source and by participant, and the metadata was provided uncurated.

TCRbeta CDR3 regions were amplified from genomic DNA using the immunoSEQ Assay, a bias-controlled multiplex PCR. On the authors' methods: Nucleated cell counts per sample were estimated from amplification of reference gene primers within the assay. To quantify the absolute abundance of each unique TCRbeta CDR3 rearrangement, sequence reads were collapsed and filtered. For each sample, productive Simpson clonality was calculated as the square root of Simpson's diversity index over productive rearrangements. Drawn from immuneACCESS, this table holds only the in-frame rearrangements with V and J called that TCRdb kept. Clones are partly lost; checked studies trace under half to an unresolved V gene and leave the rest unexplained. V and J calls and clone size follow that table, whereas D and trimming were derived from the DNA. Within this sample are about 340,000 clones, with about 92% of them counted one time only. Of the sample, about a fifth is held by the ten largest clones.

Relative to germline, V is 1 base shorter and J is 4 bases shorter, with 11 bases between their ends. The CDR3 starts with the cysteine, ends with the phenylalanine, and has 14 residues. Of all the DNA, just the CDR3 is kept, 42 bases in frame from base 1. Sequences LGHNA (CDR1) and YSLEER (CDR2) are obtained from the germline V gene. Enrolling through a virtual design, the prospective study's participants ranged in age from roughly 18 to 95 years and lived across some 22 United States geographic areas. In the prospective study, participants were assigned to cohorts based on the clinical history participants reported in a screening survey and a study questionnaire. Recovered participants in ImmuneRACE Cohort 3 were defined by two consecutive negative NP/OP PCR tests, clearance by a healthcare professional, or resolution of symptoms. Mobile phlebotomists in the prospective study collected whole blood, serum and a nasopharyngeal or oropharyngeal swab from every participant. Prospective study participants could optionally give additional blood draws and questionnaires over an approximately two-month period. Before DNA extraction, blood samples from the prospective study were shipped at room temperature or frozen.

The rearrangement joined TRBV4-3 to TRBJ2-7; TRBD1 is a possible D gene, resting on 5 matching bases. The TCR originated in a woman aged 25 to 39 who had recovered from COVID-19. The sequencing input was PBMCs or T cells enriched from blood (not recorded which). The sequence in DNA is TGCGCCAGCAGCCAAGGGGGAAGGGGATACGAGCAGTACTTC. It codes for CASSQGGRGYEQYF.